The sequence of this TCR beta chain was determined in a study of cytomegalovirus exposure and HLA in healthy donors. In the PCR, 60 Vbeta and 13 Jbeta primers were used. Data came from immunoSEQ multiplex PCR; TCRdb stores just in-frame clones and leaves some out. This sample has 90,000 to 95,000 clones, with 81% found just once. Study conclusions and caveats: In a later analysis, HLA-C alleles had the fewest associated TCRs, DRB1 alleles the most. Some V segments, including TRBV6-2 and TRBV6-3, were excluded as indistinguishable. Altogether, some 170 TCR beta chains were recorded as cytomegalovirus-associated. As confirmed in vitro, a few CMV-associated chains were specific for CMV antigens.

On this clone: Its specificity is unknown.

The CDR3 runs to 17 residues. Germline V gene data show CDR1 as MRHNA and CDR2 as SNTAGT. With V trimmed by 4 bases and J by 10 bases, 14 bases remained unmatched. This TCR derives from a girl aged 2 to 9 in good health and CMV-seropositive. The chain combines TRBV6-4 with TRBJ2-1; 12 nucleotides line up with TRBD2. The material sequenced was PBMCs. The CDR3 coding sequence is TGTGCCAGCAGTGTTGCTAGCGGGAGGGCCGGTGGAGAGGAGCAGTTCTTC. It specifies CASSVASGRAGGEEQFF.